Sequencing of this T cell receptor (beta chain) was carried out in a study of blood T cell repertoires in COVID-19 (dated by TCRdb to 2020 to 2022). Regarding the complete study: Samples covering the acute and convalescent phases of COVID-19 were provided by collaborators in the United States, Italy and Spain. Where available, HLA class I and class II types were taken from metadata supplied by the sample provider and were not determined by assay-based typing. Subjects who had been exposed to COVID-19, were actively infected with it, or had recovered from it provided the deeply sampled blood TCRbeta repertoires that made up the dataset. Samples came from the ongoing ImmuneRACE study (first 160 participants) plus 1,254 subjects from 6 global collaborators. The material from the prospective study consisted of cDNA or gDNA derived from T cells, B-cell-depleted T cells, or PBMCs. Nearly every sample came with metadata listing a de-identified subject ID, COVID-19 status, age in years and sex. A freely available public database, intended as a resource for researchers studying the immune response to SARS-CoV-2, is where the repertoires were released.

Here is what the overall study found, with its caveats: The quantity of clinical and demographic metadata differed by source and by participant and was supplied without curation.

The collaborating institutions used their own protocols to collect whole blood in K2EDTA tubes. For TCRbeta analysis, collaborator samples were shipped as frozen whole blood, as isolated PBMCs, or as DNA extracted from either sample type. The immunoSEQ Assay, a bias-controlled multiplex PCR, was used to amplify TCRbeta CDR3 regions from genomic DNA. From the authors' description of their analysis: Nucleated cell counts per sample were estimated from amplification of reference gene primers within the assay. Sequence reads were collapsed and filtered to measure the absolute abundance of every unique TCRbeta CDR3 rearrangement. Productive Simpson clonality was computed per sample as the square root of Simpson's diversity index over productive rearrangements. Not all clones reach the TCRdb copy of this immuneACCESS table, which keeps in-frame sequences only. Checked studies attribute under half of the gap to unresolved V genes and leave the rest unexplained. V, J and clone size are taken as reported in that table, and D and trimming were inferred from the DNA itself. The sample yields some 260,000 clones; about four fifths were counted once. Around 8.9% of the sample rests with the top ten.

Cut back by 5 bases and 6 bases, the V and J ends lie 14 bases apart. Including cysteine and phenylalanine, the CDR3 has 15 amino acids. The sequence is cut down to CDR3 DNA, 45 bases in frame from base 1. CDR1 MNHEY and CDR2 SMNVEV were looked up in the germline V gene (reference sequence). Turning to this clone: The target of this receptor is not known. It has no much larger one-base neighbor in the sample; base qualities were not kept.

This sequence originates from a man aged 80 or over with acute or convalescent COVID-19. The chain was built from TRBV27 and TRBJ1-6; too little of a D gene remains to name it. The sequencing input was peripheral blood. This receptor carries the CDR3 CASSAGVWGNSPLHF. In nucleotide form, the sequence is TGTGCCAGCAGTGCCGGGGTCTGGGGTAATTCACCCCTCCACTTT.